Listed below are T cell receptor beta chains from one sample, sequenced in a study of cytomegalovirus exposure and HLA in healthy donors. Sequencing was performed with immunoSEQ multiplex PCR; in TCRdb, only in-frame clones are kept and a portion is missing. The data contain roughly 56,000 clones, roughly nine tenths of them seen just once; the ten biggest clones take up roughly 15%. Sample: PBMCs. The receptors were sampled from a woman aged 18-29 years in good health and CMV-seronegative. CDR3s include the opening cysteine and the closing phenylalanine or tryptophan. Fields, in order: V gene, clone size, J gene, D gene, CDR3 protein, CDR3 DNA. A D gene is named only where the DNA matches it firmly. Clone sizes are given selectively: once, few, many, or a class where the clone is expanded.

v_gene: TRBV5-4; abundance: NA; j_gene: TRBJ2-1; d_gene: TRBD2; CDR3aa: CASSSKTSGSYNEQFF; CDR3nt: TGTGCCAGCAGCTCAAAGACTAGCGGTTCCTACAATGAGCAGTTCTTC
v_gene: TRBV30; abundance: few; j_gene: TRBJ1-4; d_gene: TRBD1; CDR3aa: CAWRSVTGDEKLFF; CDR3nt: TGTGCCTGGAGAAGTGTCACAGGGGATGAAAAACTGTTTTTT
v_gene: TRBV29-1; abundance: NA; j_gene: TRBJ2-3; d_gene: TRBD1; CDR3aa: CSVAPGQGRDTQYF; CDR3nt: TGCAGCGTGGCACCGGGACAGGGTCGAGATACGCAGTATTTT
v_gene: TRBV30; abundance: few; j_gene: TRBJ2-3; d_gene: NA; CDR3aa: CAWSELADTQYF; CDR3nt: TGTGCCTGGAGCGAACTAGCAGATACGCAGTATTTT
v_gene: TRBV20-1; abundance: NA; j_gene: TRBJ1-1; d_gene: NA; CDR3aa: CSARVGGGAFF; CDR3nt: TGCAGTGCTAGAGTCGGGGGGGGAGCTTTCTTT
v_gene: TRBV29-1; abundance: NA; j_gene: TRBJ2-3; d_gene: TRBD2; CDR3aa: CSGRIRLATDTQYF; CDR3nt: TGCAGCGGAAGGATAAGACTAGCAACAGATACGCAGTATTTT
v_gene: TRBV5-4; abundance: NA; j_gene: TRBJ2-1; d_gene: NA; CDR3aa: CASSSGLGGSNEQFF; CDR3nt: TGTGCCAGCAGCTCTGGACTGGGGGGATCCAATGAGCAGTTCTTC
v_gene: TRBV10-3; abundance: NA; j_gene: TRBJ2-7; d_gene: NA; CDR3aa: CAISDPGVREQYF; CDR3nt: TGTGCCATCAGTGACCCCGGGGTCCGCGAGCAGTACTTC
v_gene: TRBV28; abundance: NA; j_gene: TRBJ2-2; d_gene: TRBD1; CDR3aa: CASRPPGQNIGELFF; CDR3nt: TGTGCCAGCAGACCCCCGGGACAGAACATCGGGGAGCTGTTTTTT
v_gene: TRBV25-1; abundance: once; j_gene: TRBJ2-1; d_gene: TRBD1; CDR3aa: CASSPGQGTEQFF; CDR3nt: TGTGCCAGCAGTCCCGGACAGGGGACTGAGCAGTTCTTC
v_gene: TRBV6-1; abundance: NA; j_gene: TRBJ2-3; d_gene: NA; CDR3aa: CASSELDTQYF; CDR3nt: TGTGCCAGCAGTGAACTGGATACGCAGTATTTT
v_gene: TRBV9; abundance: few; j_gene: TRBJ2-1; d_gene: NA; CDR3aa: CASSATGGNNEQFF; CDR3nt: TGTGCCAGCAGCGCCACCGGAGGGAACAATGAGCAGTTCTTC
v_gene: TRBV9; abundance: NA; j_gene: TRBJ1-1; d_gene: NA; CDR3aa: CASSVSAGVNTEAFF; CDR3nt: TGTGCCAGCAGCGTTTCGGCAGGGGTGAACACTGAAGCTTTCTTT
v_gene: TRBV29-1; abundance: NA; j_gene: TRBJ2-1; d_gene: TRBD2; CDR3aa: CSVDGLAGALYSYNEQFF; CDR3nt: TGCAGCGTTGACGGACTAGCGGGAGCCCTTTACTCCTACAATGAGCAGTTCTTC
v_gene: TRBV19; abundance: NA; j_gene: TRBJ1-2; d_gene: TRBD1; CDR3aa: CASSSLPGQGNYGYTF; CDR3nt: TGTGCCAGTAGTTCCCTCCCGGGACAGGGAAACTATGGCTACACCTTC
v_gene: TRBV5-6; abundance: NA; j_gene: TRBJ2-7; d_gene: TRBD1; CDR3aa: CASSPTRGPGEQYF; CDR3nt: TGTGCCAGCAGCCCGACCAGGGGGCCAGGCGAGCAGTACTTC
v_gene: TRBV19; abundance: NA; j_gene: TRBJ2-1; d_gene: NA; CDR3aa: CASSPGGEWGGNEQFF; CDR3nt: TGTGCCAGTAGTCCAGGTGGAGAGTGGGGAGGCAATGAGCAGTTCTTC
v_gene: TRBV6-5; abundance: NA; j_gene: TRBJ2-7; d_gene: NA; CDR3aa: CASSELSYEQYF; CDR3nt: TGTGCCAGCAGCGAATTGAGCTACGAGCAGTACTTC
v_gene: TRBV5-4; abundance: many; j_gene: TRBJ2-5; d_gene: TRBD2; CDR3aa: CASSLRTGGPGETQYF; CDR3nt: TGTGCCAGCAGCTTGAGGACGGGGGGGCCCGGAGAGACCCAGTACTTC
v_gene: TRBV28; abundance: NA; j_gene: TRBJ2-7; d_gene: TRBD1; CDR3aa: CASSPGQGAYEQYF; CDR3nt: TGTGCCAGCAGTCCAGGACAGGGCGCCTACGAGCAGTACTTC
v_gene: TRBV5-8; abundance: NA; j_gene: TRBJ2-7; d_gene: NA; CDR3aa: CASSLPGGTGRTEQYF; CDR3nt: TGTGCCAGCAGCTTACCGGGGGGGACAGGGCGAACGGAGCAGTACTTC
v_gene: TRBV7-9; abundance: once; j_gene: TRBJ1-3; d_gene: TRBD1; CDR3aa: CASSLGAGGYGNTIYF; CDR3nt: TGTGCCAGCAGCTTAGGGGCAGGGGGATATGGAAACACCATATATTTT
v_gene: TRBV18; abundance: once; j_gene: TRBJ2-2; d_gene: TRBD2; CDR3aa: CASSPNGLVAGAGELFF; CDR3nt: TGTGCCAGCTCACCAAACGGTTTGGTAGCGGGAGCCGGGGAGCTGTTTTTT
v_gene: TRBV11-3; abundance: NA; j_gene: TRBJ2-2; d_gene: TRBD1; CDR3aa: CASSPGGGTNTGELFF; CDR3nt: TGTGCCAGCAGCCCAGGGGGCGGGACGAACACCGGGGAGCTGTTTTTT
v_gene: TRBV2; abundance: NA; j_gene: TRBJ1-2; d_gene: NA; CDR3aa: CASRGLRYGYTF; CDR3nt: TGTGCCAGCAGGGGCCTTCGCTATGGCTACACCTTC
v_gene: TRBV2; abundance: NA; j_gene: TRBJ2-1; d_gene: TRBD1; CDR3aa: CASIWDRGRNEQFF; CDR3nt: TGTGCCAGCATTTGGGACAGGGGGCGGAATGAGCAGTTCTTC
v_gene: TRBV4-3; abundance: NA; j_gene: TRBJ2-1; d_gene: TRBD2; CDR3aa: CASSQDPRGRWDEQFF; CDR3nt: TGCGCCAGCAGCCAAGACCCCCGCGGGAGATGGGATGAGCAGTTCTTC
v_gene: TRBV27; abundance: NA; j_gene: TRBJ2-1; d_gene: NA; CDR3aa: CASSSSYYNEQFF; CDR3nt: TGTGCCAGCAGTTCTAGCTACTACAATGAGCAGTTCTTC
v_gene: TRBV5-1; abundance: NA; j_gene: TRBJ1-1; d_gene: NA; CDR3aa: CASSGGLLNTEAFF; CDR3nt: TGCGCCAGCAGCGGGGGACTCTTGAACACTGAAGCTTTCTTT
v_gene: TRBV29-1; abundance: once; j_gene: TRBJ2-3; d_gene: TRBD1; CDR3aa: CSVDVQGFTDTQYF; CDR3nt: TGCAGCGTTGATGTACAGGGGTTTACAGATACGCAGTATTTT
v_gene: TRBV19; abundance: NA; j_gene: TRBJ1-2; d_gene: TRBD1; CDR3aa: CASSLPGQSYGYTF; CDR3nt: TGTGCCAGTAGTCTTCCGGGACAGTCCTATGGCTACACCTTC
v_gene: TRBV5-4; abundance: NA; j_gene: TRBJ2-1; d_gene: NA; CDR3aa: CASSLSGYNEQFF; CDR3nt: TGTGCCAGCAGCTTATCAGGGTATAATGAGCAGTTCTTC
v_gene: TRBV4-1; abundance: NA; j_gene: TRBJ2-1; d_gene: NA; CDR3aa: CASSRLGLAPSSYNEQFF; CDR3nt: TGCGCCAGCAGCCGTCTGGGACTCGCCCCAAGCTCCTACAATGAGCAGTTCTTC
v_gene: TRBV5-6; abundance: few; j_gene: TRBJ2-7; d_gene: TRBD1; CDR3aa: CASSLVGTGFLYEQYF; CDR3nt: TGTGCCAGCAGCTTGGTGGGGACAGGGTTCCTCTACGAGCAGTACTTC
v_gene: TRBV6-1; abundance: NA; j_gene: TRBJ1-5; d_gene: TRBD1; CDR3aa: CASSAGTGSGPQHF; CDR3nt: TGTGCCAGCAGTGCCGGGACAGGGTCAGGGCCCCAGCATTTT
v_gene: TRBV6-5; abundance: NA; j_gene: TRBJ1-4; d_gene: TRBD1; CDR3aa: CASSRTGKGEKLFF; CDR3nt: TGTGCCAGCAGCCGGACAGGGAAGGGGGAAAAACTGTTTTTT
v_gene: TRBV9; abundance: NA; j_gene: TRBJ1-1; d_gene: NA; CDR3aa: CASSVHGNTEAFF; CDR3nt: TGTGCCAGCAGCGTCCACGGGAACACTGAAGCTTTCTTT
v_gene: TRBV7-8; abundance: NA; j_gene: TRBJ1-1; d_gene: NA; CDR3aa: CASSLGTGDEAFF; CDR3nt: TGTGCCAGCAGCTTAGGGACGGGGGATGAAGCTTTCTTT
v_gene: TRBV6-4; abundance: NA; j_gene: TRBJ2-1; d_gene: TRBD2; CDR3aa: CASSDSLAGNNEQFF; CDR3nt: TGTGCCAGCAGTGACTCTCTAGCGGGGAACAATGAGCAGTTCTTC
v_gene: TRBV9; abundance: NA; j_gene: TRBJ2-3; d_gene: NA; CDR3aa: CASSVRQAINTDTQYF; CDR3nt: TGTGCCAGCAGCGTAAGACAGGCTATCAACACAGATACGCAGTATTTT
v_gene: TRBV19; abundance: NA; j_gene: TRBJ2-6; d_gene: NA; CDR3aa: CASATGSSGANVLTF; CDR3nt: TGTGCCAGCGCGACAGGTAGCTCTGGGGCCAACGTCCTGACTTTC
v_gene: TRBV9; abundance: NA; j_gene: TRBJ1-1; d_gene: TRBD1; CDR3aa: CASSPRDRGLVENAEAFF; CDR3nt: TGTGCCAGCAGCCCGCGGGACAGGGGGCTTGTGGAAAACGCTGAAGCTTTCTTT
v_gene: TRBV5-4; abundance: medium-sized; j_gene: TRBJ2-7; d_gene: NA; CDR3aa: CASSRDSGPISYEQYF; CDR3nt: TGTGCCAGCAGCCGTGATAGCGGCCCCATCTCCTACGAGCAGTACTTC
v_gene: TRBV30; abundance: NA; j_gene: TRBJ1-5; d_gene: NA; CDR3aa: CATGGGNQPQHF; CDR3nt: TGTGCCACGGGAGGGGGCAATCAGCCCCAGCATTTT
v_gene: TRBV6-6; abundance: NA; j_gene: TRBJ2-1; d_gene: TRBD2; CDR3aa: CASSPGLAGANEQFF; CDR3nt: TGTGCCAGCAGCCCTGGACTAGCGGGAGCTAATGAGCAGTTCTTC
v_gene: TRBV10-3; abundance: NA; j_gene: TRBJ2-2; d_gene: TRBD1; CDR3aa: CAISGDRTYTGELFF; CDR3nt: TGTGCCATCAGTGGGGACAGAACCTACACCGGGGAGCTGTTTTTT
v_gene: TRBV6-5; abundance: NA; j_gene: TRBJ2-1; d_gene: NA; CDR3aa: CASSYSLFRNEQFF; CDR3nt: TGTGCCAGCAGTTACTCACTATTTCGGAATGAGCAGTTCTTC
v_gene: TRBV2; abundance: NA; j_gene: TRBJ2-1; d_gene: TRBD1; CDR3aa: CASSGTAGAEQFF; CDR3nt: TGTGCCAGCTCCGGGACAGCAGGCGCTGAGCAGTTCTTC
v_gene: TRBV5-1; abundance: NA; j_gene: TRBJ2-1; d_gene: NA; CDR3aa: CASSLAGSAGSYNEQFF; CDR3nt: TGCGCCAGCAGCTTGGCCGGCTCTGCGGGGTCCTACAATGAGCAGTTCTTC
v_gene: TRBV2; abundance: NA; j_gene: TRBJ2-6; d_gene: TRBD1; CDR3aa: CASNPGQGGSGANVLTF; CDR3nt: TGTGCCAGCAATCCGGGACAGGGAGGTTCTGGGGCCAACGTCCTGACTTTC
v_gene: TRBV28; abundance: NA; j_gene: TRBJ2-7; d_gene: TRBD1; CDR3aa: CASRSGTGGPYEQYF; CDR3nt: TGTGCCAGCAGATCCGGGACAGGGGGGCCCTACGAGCAGTACTTC
v_gene: TRBV30; abundance: NA; j_gene: TRBJ2-1; d_gene: NA; CDR3aa: CAWGPYNEQFF; CDR3nt: TGTGCCTGGGGGCCTTACAATGAGCAGTTCTTC
v_gene: TRBV7-2; abundance: NA; j_gene: TRBJ2-1; d_gene: NA; CDR3aa: CASSFLSGRSYNEQFF; CDR3nt: TGTGCCAGCAGCTTCCTTAGCGGAAGATCCTACAATGAGCAGTTCTTC
v_gene: TRBV19; abundance: NA; j_gene: TRBJ2-3; d_gene: NA; CDR3aa: CASSNRTVSTDTQYF; CDR3nt: TGTGCCAGTAGTAACCGGACAGTGAGCACAGATACGCAGTATTTT
v_gene: TRBV7-6; abundance: NA; j_gene: TRBJ1-1; d_gene: NA; CDR3aa: CASSFAGGDTEAFF; CDR3nt: TGTGCCAGCAGCTTCGCGGGGGGGGACACTGAAGCTTTCTTT
v_gene: TRBV7-2; abundance: NA; j_gene: TRBJ2-3; d_gene: NA; CDR3aa: CASSIWGTSTDTQYF; CDR3nt: TGTGCCAGCAGTATCTGGGGGACTAGCACAGATACGCAGTATTTT
v_gene: TRBV5-1; abundance: NA; j_gene: TRBJ1-3; d_gene: NA; CDR3aa: CASRGGGTGNTIYF; CDR3nt: TGCGCCAGCAGAGGTGGAGGCACTGGAAACACCATATATTTT
v_gene: TRBV11-2; abundance: NA; j_gene: TRBJ2-7; d_gene: NA; CDR3aa: CASSLAPSSEYEQYF; CDR3nt: TGTGCCAGCAGCTTAGCTCCATCTAGCGAATACGAGCAGTACTTC
v_gene: TRBV11-2; abundance: NA; j_gene: TRBJ2-7; d_gene: NA; CDR3aa: CASSFPRGEQYF; CDR3nt: TGTGCCAGCAGCTTCCCCAGGGGGGAACAGTACTTC